This T cell receptor beta chain comes out of a study of blood T cell repertoires in COVID-19. Study-level information: There were acute and convalescent COVID-19 samples, and they came from the United States, Italy and Spain. The analysed material was cDNA or gDNA that came from T cells, B-cell-depleted T cells, or PBMCs.

Here immunoSEQ multiplex PCR was the method, and the copy in TCRdb shows in-frame clones only, minus some. The sample has 120,000 to 150,000 clones, approximately 81% seen once. V was shortened by 6 bases and J by 7 bases, with 25 bases between the two germline ends. The CDR3 covers 17 residues. In germline, CDR1 is SGHVS, CDR2 FQNEAQ. The material sequenced was peripheral blood. The sequence was obtained from a human donor in a cohort sampled during active COVID-19. The chain carries TRBV7-8 and TRBJ2-1; D is possibly TRBD1 (5 bases). The chain's CDR3 is CASRRTRAAGWGNEQFF. CDR3 nucleotide sequence: TGTGCCAGCAGACGTACTCGGGCGGCAGGGTGGGGAAATGAGCAGTTCTTC. Full variable domain (outside the CDR3, taken from reference TRBV7-8 and TRBJ2-1): GAGVSQSPRYKVAKRGQDVALRCDPISGHVSLFWYQQALGQGPEFLTYFQNEAQLDKSGLPSDRFFAERPEGSVSTLKIQRTQQEDSAVYLCASRRTRAAGWGNEQFFGPGTRLTVL.